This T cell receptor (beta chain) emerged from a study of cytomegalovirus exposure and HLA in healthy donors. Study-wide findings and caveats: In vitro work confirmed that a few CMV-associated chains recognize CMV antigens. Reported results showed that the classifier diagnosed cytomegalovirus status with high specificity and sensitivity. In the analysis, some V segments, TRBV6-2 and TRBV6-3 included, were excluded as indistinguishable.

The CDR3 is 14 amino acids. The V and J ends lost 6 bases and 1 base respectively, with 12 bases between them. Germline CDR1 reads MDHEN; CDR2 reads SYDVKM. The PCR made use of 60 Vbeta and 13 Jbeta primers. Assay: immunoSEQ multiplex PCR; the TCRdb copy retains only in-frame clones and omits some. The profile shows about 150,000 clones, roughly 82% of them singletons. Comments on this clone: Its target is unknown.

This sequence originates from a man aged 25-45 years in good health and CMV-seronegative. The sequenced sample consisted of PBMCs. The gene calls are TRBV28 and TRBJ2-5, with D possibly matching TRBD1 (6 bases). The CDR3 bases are TGTGCCAGCAGCCCAGGGGCTACCCAAGAGACCCAGTACTTC. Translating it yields CASSPGATQETQYF.